The T cell receptor (beta chain) under discussion was sequenced for a study of CD8 T cells in ankylosing spondylitis. Study-level results: CD8+ disease-linked clones were present at relatively low frequencies in blood. Reportedly, matched ankylosing spondylitis synovial fluid was significantly enriched for disease-linked clones. There was a TCR beta motif, made of several highly homologous variants, that appeared characteristic of ankylosing spondylitis blood.

V gave up 3 bases and J gave up 3 bases, with 8 bases separating them. This CDR3 comprises 14 residues. Germline loops: CDR1 MNHEY, CDR2 SMNVEV (reference sequence). This clonotype has a count of ten or more. Its specificity is unknown. Libraries for TCR beta were made by quantitative 5'-RACE with molecular barcodes. TCRdb reanalysed the 5' RACE reads using MiXCR and keeps one entry per CDR3 protein. Here the sample spans around 250,000 distinct CDR3 sequences, about 20% being singletons. This TCR was sampled from a male donor with ankylosing spondylitis or in good health (not recorded which). The sample was blood, either unsorted or a sorted T cell fraction (not recorded which). The J gene is TRBJ2-2, the V gene TRBV27; D perhaps matches TRBD2 (5 bases). CDR3 nucleotide sequence: TGTGCCAGCAGTTTCGGGCGGGACACCGGGGAGCTGTTTTTT. Translation: CASSFGRDTGELFF.